What follows are 11 T cell receptor beta chains derived from one specimen sequenced in a study of glioma-infiltrating T cells. TCR alpha and beta CDR3 regions were amplified from RNA using iRepertoire nested multiplex PCR. TCRdb reprocessed the multiplex PCR reads with MiXCR, giving one entry per CDR3 protein. This table holds about 10,000 distinct CDR3 sequences, 50% to 65% found once. Sequences were obtained from glioma tissue, nonneoplastic brain tissue, or PBMCs (not recorded which). These TCRs come from a human donor with low-grade glioma or glioblastoma, undergoing nonglioma brain surgery, or in good health (not recorded which).

Regarding this clonotype: This may stem from a read error, because a much larger clone lies one nucleotide away. This chain links TRBV29-1 with TRBJ2-1; 8 nucleotides agree with TRBD2. Trimming removed 7 bases from V and 7 bases from J; junction bases left unmatched: 15. The CDR3 is made up of 15 amino acids. Germline CDR1 SQVTM, CDR2 ANQGSEA. This CDR3 reads CSADGYRTSLNEQFF. The CDR3 DNA is TGCAGCGCTGATGGGTACCGGACTAGCCTTAATGAGCAGTTCTTC.

Within the sample, this clonotype is large (0.1 to 1%). This chain joins TRBV27 and TRBJ1-1, with TRBD1 matching 7 bases. Looked up from germline, CDR1 is MNHEY and CDR2 is SMNVEV (reference sequence). Unmatched junction bases numbered 8, after V lost 5 bases and J lost 5 bases. CDR3 length equals 14 residues. The CDR3 loop is CASSPLQGRTEAFF. The CDR3, as DNA: TGTGCCAGCAGTCCGCTACAGGGGAGGACTGAAGCTTTCTTT.

The chain is built from TRBV10-1 and TRBJ1-4; tentative D call: TRBD1 (6 bases). The CDR3 has 12 residues. V shed 9 bases and J shed 5 bases, with 10 bases lying between them. Germline CDR1 and CDR2: WNHNN and SYGVQD (reference sequence). CDR3 region: CASPQGNEKLFF. The CDR3 DNA sequence: TGCGCCAGTCCACAGGGAAATGAAAAACTGTTTTTT.

As for this clonotype: This could be a read error, since a much larger clone is one nucleotide away. The chain is built from TRBV5-1 and TRBJ1-3, with 7 positions matching TRBD1. Germline V CDR1 and CDR2: SGHRS, YFSETQ. The CDR3 is 14 amino acids. CDR3 protein: CAGSPGTAGNTIYF. Written as DNA, the CDR3 is TGCGCCGGCAGCCCCGGGACAGCTGGAAACACCATATATTTT.

As concerns this clonotype: Mismatch with germline at one junction end may stem from a read error. V and J are TRBV3-1 and TRBJ1-5; D gene unclear. CDR1 LGHDT and CDR2 YNNKEL come from the germline V gene (reference sequence). This CDR3 contains 14 residues. The CDR3 sequence is CARSIRVNNQPKHF. DNA for the CDR3: TGTGCCAGAAGCATCCGGGTCAACAATCAGCCCAAGCATTTT.

In the case of this clonotype: Just one base apart from a much larger clone, this may be a read error. The V call is TRBV29-1, the J call TRBJ2-7; D possibly uses TRBD1 or TRBD2 (5 bases each). The CDR3 is made up of 13 amino acids. Trimming left V 5 bases short and J 2 bases short, with 13 bases between. Germline assignment: CDR1 SQVTM and CDR2 ANQGSEA. The CDR3 sequence: CSVKRDAPYEQYF. In nucleotides, the CDR3 is TGCAGCGTTAAAAGGGACGCACCCTACGAGCAGTACTTC.

This rearrangement joins TRBV18 to TRBJ1-2, with a weak D call TRBD1 (6 bases). The CDR3 has 15 residues. CDR1 is KGHSH, CDR2 LQKENI, per germline. V shed 5 bases and J shed 8 bases, with 21 bases lying between them. The CDR3 region is CASSYDRLFMNGYTF. CDR3 DNA: TGTGCCAGCTCATACGACAGGCTCTTCATGAACGGCTACACCTTC.

Ten or more counts support this clonotype. The chain couples TRBV9 to TRBJ2-1, with 10 bases identical to TRBD2. CDR3 length: 14 residues. V was clipped by 5 bases and J by 8 bases; unmatched bases: 7. Germline CDR1 SGDLS, CDR2 YYNGEE. The CDR3 loop reads CASSTSGKLDEQFF. The CDR3 DNA reads as TGTGCCAGCAGTACTAGCGGGAAATTGGATGAGCAGTTCTTC.

This clonotype is medium-sized. The chain combines TRBV14 with TRBJ2-1, with 8 bases fitting TRBD2. V trimming: 6 bases; J trimming: 6 bases; junction bases outside the gene matches: 7. This CDR3 is built from 14 residues. The germline V gene has CDR1 SGHDN and CDR2 FVKESK. DNA of the CDR3: TGTGCCAGCAGTCCAAGACTAGCGATCAATGAGCAGTTCTTC. Translation: CASSPRLAINEQFF.

In the case of this clonotype: Its ends do not fully match the called genes, so a read error is possible. The chain recombines TRBV4-1 with TRBJ2-1; 8 bases line up with TRBD2. The CDR3 sequence is 15 residues long. Germline V lookup: CDR1 MGHRA, CDR2 YSYEKL. The CDR3 DNA is TGCGCCAGCACCCAAGCCTGGACTAGCTTGGATGAGCAGTTCTTC. Translating it yields CASTQAWTSLDEQFF.

By share, this clonotype ranks as medium-sized (0.01 to 0.1%). The chain couples TRBV24-1 to TRBJ2-5; D unclear. Germline assignment: CDR1 KGHDR and CDR2 SFDVKD. V lost 4 bases and J 8 bases, leaving 16 bases between the germline ends. CDR3 length: 14 amino acids. CDR3 nucleotide sequence: TGTGCCACCAGTGACCCAGGACGCCCCGGAACCCAGTACTTC. Translated, it gives CATSDPGRPGTQYF.